A selection of T cell receptor beta chains follows, all from one sample in a study of blood T cell repertoires in COVID-19. TCRdb's copy holds only in-frame clones and misses some; the assay was immunoSEQ multiplex PCR. The sample shows 200,000 to 250,000 clones, roughly 84% of them seen only once. Sequencing was done on a sample of peripheral blood. These receptors originate from a woman of 80 years or more with acute or convalescent COVID-19. Each CDR3 is given without its conserved first and last residue.

cdr3_aa: ASSLAGTGGYEQY
v_call: TRBV18

cdr3_aa: ASRPSGGFYNEQF
v_call: TRBV28

cdr3_aa: ASSPGHQNTEAF
v_call: TRBV7-2

cdr3_aa: ASSSTTGTPNTEAF
v_call: TRBV7-9

cdr3_aa: ASSQVGGDTQY
v_call: TRBV4-1

cdr3_aa: SATGGEAF
v_call: TRBV20-1

cdr3_aa: ASSLGFAGYYGYT
v_call: TRBV28

cdr3_aa: ASSGQLGLAGEQF
v_call: TRBV7-8

cdr3_aa: ASSPGTGGNTEAF
v_call: TRBV3-1/TRBV3-2

cdr3_aa: ASSFEQGRSYEQY
v_call: TRBV5-4

cdr3_aa: ATSTKRTGGINNSPLH
v_call: TRBV15

cdr3_aa: ASSSGRWPVNTEAF
v_call: TRBV11-2

cdr3_aa: ASSPPSGGAGGRQY
v_call: TRBV7-3

cdr3_aa: ASVQGMGDTQY
v_call: TRBV2

cdr3_aa: ASRTGTGTNTGELF
v_call: TRBV7-9

cdr3_aa: ASSLAGLETQY
v_call: TRBV11-3

cdr3_aa: ASSVDRVGNSPLH
v_call: TRBV9

cdr3_aa: ASSLAAGGNYGYT
v_call: TRBV7-2

cdr3_aa: ASSLLDSSGNTIY
v_call: TRBV9

cdr3_aa: ASRSNGMNTEAF
v_call: TRBV3-1/TRBV3-2

cdr3_aa: ASSQDQIGYLSGYEQY
v_call: TRBV4-2

cdr3_aa: ASRQTGLINEQF
v_call: TRBV3-1/TRBV3-2

cdr3_aa: ASSLAGAGGNSPLH
v_call: TRBV14

cdr3_aa: ASSPRGLSELSRGYT
v_call: TRBV2

cdr3_aa: ASRRDRSLYGYT
v_call: TRBV6-5

cdr3_aa: ASSHYTRNTGELF
v_call: TRBV3-1/TRBV3-2

cdr3_aa: ASSQELAGWGGNTIY
v_call: TRBV4-3

cdr3_aa: ASSLLSAGAGEQY
v_call: TRBV6-6

cdr3_aa: ASHPGEISNGYT
v_call: TRBV5-1

cdr3_aa: ASSFSGVVGTEAF
v_call: TRBV7-2

cdr3_aa: ASSPNPTVQETQY
v_call: TRBV19

cdr3_aa: AWSPPTHPGGYT
v_call: TRBV30

cdr3_aa: ASSTGGGAREQY
v_call: TRBV6-5

cdr3_aa: ASSTQGGGETQY
v_call: TRBV6-5

cdr3_aa: ASSLDGGPSYEQY
v_call: TRBV5-1

cdr3_aa: ASSPGGLAGVPF
v_call: TRBV11-1

cdr3_aa: ASSQDRRLAGGRTACEQY
v_call: TRBV14

cdr3_aa: AIREDRSQPQH
v_call: TRBV10-3

cdr3_aa: ASTSSGGHLGGELF
v_call: TRBV19

cdr3_aa: ASSLSGTAQY
v_call: TRBV14

cdr3_aa: ASSPNTGGGKLYGYT
v_call: TRBV5-4

cdr3_aa: ASSWGQGATEAF
v_call: TRBV7-2

cdr3_aa: ASSLGGGEWEQY
v_call: TRBV5-1

cdr3_aa: ASSIDQNLDSTEAF
v_call: TRBV19

cdr3_aa: ASSLVGGPSPEQY
v_call: TRBV11-2

cdr3_aa: ASSYDSHYEQY
v_call: TRBV6-5

cdr3_aa: ASSPGQGNYGYT
v_call: TRBV7-6

cdr3_aa: AWSSAGYSPLH
v_call: TRBV30

cdr3_aa: ASKRQHTDPETQY
v_call: TRBV18

cdr3_aa: ASSFSSGGGDTQY
v_call: TRBV13

cdr3_aa: AIRERTDNSPLH
v_call: TRBV10-3

cdr3_aa: ASSSTGPYGYT
v_call: TRBV27

cdr3_aa: ASSLRRDPNEQF
v_call: TRBV11-3

cdr3_aa: ASSIIQGHSNYGYT
v_call: TRBV19

cdr3_aa: ASNLEVGELF
v_call: TRBV12-3/TRBV12-4

cdr3_aa: ASSYKQGTEAF
v_call: TRBV6-5

cdr3_aa: ASSFSGTGGTEAF
v_call: TRBV11-2

cdr3_aa: SVAQSGGDQETQY
v_call: TRBV29-1

cdr3_aa: ASSQSGSGNTIY
v_call: TRBV25-1

cdr3_aa: AWSIPNTGYT
v_call: TRBV30